This entry concerns a single TCR beta chain. The data belong to a study of blood T cell repertoires in COVID-19. Overall study context: T cells, B-cell-depleted T cells, or PBMCs supplied cDNA or gDNA.

In germline, CDR1 is SNHLY, CDR2 FYNNEI. This CDR3 comprises 14 residues. Trimming shortened V by 6 bases and J by 0 bases, and 12 bases separated the two germline ends. Original methodology: Nucleated cell number was recorded as an estimate derived from reference gene primer amplification. The protocol was immunoSEQ multiplex PCR, while the TCRdb copy is restricted to in-frame clones and leaves out a portion. That table gives V, J and clone size, and the DNA gave D and trimming. The sample yields 120,000 to 150,000 clones, 75% to 85% seen once. The sample was peripheral blood. The clonotype was recovered from a man aged 55-75 years with acute or convalescent COVID-19. The V gene is TRBV2, the J gene TRBJ2-7; perhaps TRBD1 as D (6 bases). CDR3 nucleotide sequence: TGTGCCAGCAGCCTTGACAGGCTCTCCTACGAGCAGTACTTC. Amino acid sequence: CASSLDRLSYEQYF.